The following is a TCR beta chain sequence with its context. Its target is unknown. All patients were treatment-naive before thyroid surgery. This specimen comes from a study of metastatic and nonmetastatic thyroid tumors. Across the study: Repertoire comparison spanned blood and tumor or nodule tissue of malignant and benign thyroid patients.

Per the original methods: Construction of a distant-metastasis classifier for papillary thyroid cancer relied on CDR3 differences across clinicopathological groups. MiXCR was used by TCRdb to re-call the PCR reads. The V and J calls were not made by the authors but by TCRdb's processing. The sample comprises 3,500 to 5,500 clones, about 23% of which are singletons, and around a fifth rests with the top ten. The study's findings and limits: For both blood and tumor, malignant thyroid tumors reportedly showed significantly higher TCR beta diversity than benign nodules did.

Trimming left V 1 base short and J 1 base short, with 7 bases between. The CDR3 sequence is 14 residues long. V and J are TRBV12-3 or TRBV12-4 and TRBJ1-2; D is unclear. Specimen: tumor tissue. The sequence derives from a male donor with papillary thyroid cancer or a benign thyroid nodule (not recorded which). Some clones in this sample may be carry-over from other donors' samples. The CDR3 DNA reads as TGTGCCAGCAGTTTAGGATGGGGTAACTATGGCTACACCTTC. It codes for CASSLGWGNYGYTF.